Sequencing of this T cell receptor beta chain was carried out in a study of T cells expressing NK-cell markers. Turning to the study itself: Cells sorted as CD3+CD56+NKG2C+, CD3+CD56+NKG2C- and CD3+CD56-NKG2C+ T cells supplied the TCR beta repertoires. General observations from the study: More than 5 donors showed dominant NKG2C+ clonotypes comprising about 1.0-7.5% of their CD8+ T cells.

Beta-chain TCR cDNA was generated via 5'RACE template switching with UMIs. TCRdb re-called the 5' RACE reads, yielding one record per CDR3 amino acid sequence without DNA. This listing includes 5,000 to 5,500 distinct CDR3 sequences. The CDR3 loop spans 20 amino acids. Per germline, CDR1 ENHRY and CDR2 SYGVKD. By frequency, this clonotype registers medium-sized. Its antigen is still unknown. Sequencing was carried out using blood T cells: a sorted CD56 or NKG2C T cell subset, CD4+ or CD8+ T cells, or bulk PBMC T cells (not recorded which). The chain joins TRBV10-3 to TRBJ2-6. The sequence came from a man aged 18 to 29 in good health. The CDR3 spells CAISDIELHTSISGANVLTF.